These 27 T cell receptor beta chains originate from one sample sequenced in a study of cytomegalovirus exposure and HLA in healthy donors. Both 60 Vbeta primers and 13 Jbeta primers went into the PCR. Measured with immunoSEQ multiplex PCR; TCRdb has only the in-frame clones, and not every one. The data hold about 76,000 clones, with over 65% observed a single time. The specimen was PBMCs. These receptors were collected from a woman between 40 and 50 years old in good health and CMV-seropositive.

This chain links TRBV7-9 with TRBJ2-6, with D hard to call. The germline gives CDR1 SEHNR, CDR2 FQNEAQ (reference sequence). This CDR3 spans 15 amino acids. The V and J ends lost 2 bases and 2 bases respectively, with 7 bases between them. CDR3 DNA sequence: TGTGCCAGCAGCTTAAACTATGCTGGGGCCAACGTCCTGACTTTC. It translates to CASSLNYAGANVLTF. The whole variable domain, filled in from reference TRBV7-9 and TRBJ2-6, reads DTGVSQNPRHKITKRGQNVTFRCDPISEHNRLYWYRQTLGQGPEFLTYFQNEAQLEKSRLLSDRFSAERPKGSFSTLEIQRTEQGDSAMYLCASSLNYAGANVLTFGAGSRLTVL.

The chain couples TRBV5-5 to TRBJ2-5, with 7 bases fitting TRBD2. The V segment lost 6 bases and the J segment 2 bases; nucleotides outside the gene matches: 10. CDR3 length: 15 residues. Germline CDR1 reads SGHKS; CDR2 reads YYEKEE (reference sequence). The CDR3 DNA sequence: TGTGCCAGCAATTATGCGGGAGCGTATCAAGAGACCCAGTACTTC. It specifies CASNYAGAYQETQYF.

This chain connects TRBV28 to TRBJ1-3; tentative D call: TRBD1 (6 bases). The ends were cut back, 4 bases at V and 0 bases at J, with 16 bases in the middle. The CDR3 length is 17 residues. Per the germline V gene, CDR1 is MDHEN and CDR2 is SYDVKM. The DNA for the CDR3 is TGTGCCAGCAGTTCCCGTGGACAGCTTCTCTCTGGAAACACCATATATTTT. Encoded protein: CASSSRGQLLSGNTIYF.

The genes are TRBV7-2 and TRBJ1-2; TRBD1 matches at 9 bases. Germline V gives CDR1 SGHTA, CDR2 FQGNSA. V lost 3 bases, J lost 8 bases, and 10 bases stayed unmatched. The CDR3 is 15 residues long. The CDR3 here is CASSLGPGQGGGYTF. CDR3 nucleotides: TGTGCCAGCAGCTTGGGCCCGGGACAGGGAGGCGGCTACACCTTC.

This clone came up a few times. The V call is TRBV10-3, the J call TRBJ2-7; possible D gene TRBD2, 5 bases. V was cut by 2 bases and J by 1 base, with 9 bases left in between. Germline CDR1 ENHRY, CDR2 SYGVKD. The CDR3 covers 14 residues. Written as DNA, the CDR3 is TGTGCCATCAGTGAGGTTCCGGGGTCCTACGAGCAGTACTTC. It encodes CAISEVPGSYEQYF.

The chain links TRBV29-1 to TRBJ2-5; 7 bases are a match to TRBD1. The CDR3 has 13 amino acids. Germline CDR1 and CDR2: SQVTM and ANQGSEA. V lost 6 bases to trimming and J lost 5 bases; unmatched junction nucleotides: 9. The CDR3 DNA follows: TGCAGCGTCACGACAGGGTCGGGCGAGACCCAGTACTTC. As protein: CSVTTGSGETQYF.

This clone was recorded once. The V call is TRBV5-6, the J call TRBJ2-7, with TRBD1 as a possible D gene (5 bases). V lost 0 bases and J lost 5, with 9 bases in between. CDR3 length: 13 amino acids. Per germline, CDR1 SGHDT and CDR2 YYEEEE. CDR3 nucleotides: TGTGCCAGCAGCTTGGGGCAGGGCCACGAGCAGTACTTC. It translates to CASSLGQGHEQYF. Using reference TRBV5-6 and TRBJ2-7 for the parts outside the CDR3, the full variable domain is DAGVTQSPTHLIKTRGQQVTLRCSPKSGHDTVSWYQQALGQGPQFIFQYYEEEERQRGNFPDRFSGHQFPNYSSELNVNALLLGDSALYLCASSLGQGHEQYFGPGTRLTVT.

The rearrangement links TRBV19 to TRBJ1-2; D is uncertain. The length of the CDR3 is 14 residues. Germline loops: CDR1 LNHDA, CDR2 SQIVND (reference sequence). V was pared by 2 bases and J by 7 bases, with 14 bases between. The CDR3 here is CASSIIGGSGGYTF. CDR3 in DNA: TGTGCCAGTAGTATAATAGGAGGGAGTGGTGGCTACACCTTC.

The V gene is TRBV28, the J gene TRBJ2-7, with D perhaps TRBD2 (6 bases). V was trimmed by 6 bases and J by 6 bases, leaving 18 bases between them. This CDR3 spans 14 amino acids. Germline V gives CDR1 MDHEN, CDR2 SYDVKM. CDR3 in DNA: TGTGCCAGCAGCACCCCGGGGCAGGAGGGCGAGCAGTACTTC. Its translation: CASSTPGQEGEQYF.

The chain is built from TRBV5-1 and TRBJ2-7; 12 nucleotides agree with TRBD1. This CDR3 has 15 residues. The trim removed 3 bases at V and 4 bases at J, leaving 5 bases unmatched. Germline V gene lookup returns CDR1 SGHRS and CDR2 YFSETQ. CDR3 protein: CASSSLGQGAYEQYF. Here the CDR3 DNA reads TGCGCCAGCAGCTCACTGGGACAGGGGGCTTACGAGCAGTACTTC.

The genes are TRBV10-3 and TRBJ2-1; TRBD1 might be the D (5 bases). The CDR3 extends over 15 amino acids. Trimming left V 8 bases short and J 5 bases short, with 19 bases between. CDR1 and CDR2 (germline): ENHRY, SYGVKD. CDR3 region: CAIASPKTGDNEQFF. DNA of the CDR3: TGTGCCATCGCATCACCCAAAACAGGTGACAATGAGCAGTTCTTC.

The chain recombines TRBV6-5 with TRBJ1-2; 8 positions match TRBD1. Germline loops: CDR1 MNHEY, CDR2 SVGAGI. This CDR3 has 14 residues. V lost 6 bases and J lost 7; bases outside the gene matches: 10. The CDR3 coding sequence is TGTGCCAGCAGGCAAACAGGGGGGTTGGGTGGCTACACCTTC. Amino acids: CASRQTGGLGGYTF.

The J gene is TRBJ2-7, the V gene TRBV11-3; 8 nucleotides agree with TRBD1. The CDR3 contains 13 residues. V was clipped by 5 bases and J by 6 bases; unmatched bases: 6. The germline gives CDR1 SGHNT, CDR2 YENEEA. Written as DNA, the CDR3 is TGTGCCAGCAGCCTCGGACAGGGCACCGAGCAGTACTTC. Encoded protein: CASSLGQGTEQYF. Using reference TRBV11-3 and TRBJ2-7 for the parts outside the CDR3, the full variable domain is EAGVVQSPRYKIIEKKQPVAFWCNPISGHNTLYWYLQNLGQGPELLIRYENEEAVDDSQLPKDRFSAERLKGVDSTLKIQPAELGDSAVYLCASSLGQGTEQYFGPGTRLTVT.

This clone was seen more than once but under ten times. The chain recombines TRBV9 with TRBJ1-4; 7 bases are shared with TRBD1. J lost 5 bases, V lost 4 bases, and 8 bases had no gene match. Per germline, CDR1 SGDLS and CDR2 YYNGEE. The CDR3 has 15 amino acids. CDR3 in amino acids: CASSKTGTENEKLFF. DNA of the CDR3: TGTGCCAGCAGCAAGACCGGGACAGAGAATGAAAAACTGTTTTTT.

This chain links TRBV7-2 with TRBJ2-1, with 7 positions matching TRBD2. Germline CDR1 reads SGHTA; CDR2 reads FQGNSA. J gave up 7 bases and V 5 bases, and 14 bases lay outside the gene matches. The length of the CDR3 is 16 residues. The CDR3 sequence is CASSPWTSLAPNEQFF. Written as DNA, the CDR3 is TGTGCCAGCAGCCCCTGGACTAGTTTGGCGCCGAATGAGCAGTTCTTC.

The chain has TRBV2 and TRBJ1-1; a possible D gene is TRBD1 (5 bases). The CDR3 has 15 residues. V lost 4 bases, J lost 2 bases, and 14 bases lay in between. Germline loops: CDR1 SNHLY, CDR2 FYNNEI. DNA of the CDR3: TGTGCCAGCAGTGGAACGGGGGGATTAAACACTGAAGCTTTCTTT. Translating gives CASSGTGGLNTEAFF.

This chain connects TRBV4-1 to TRBJ2-7; TRBD1 is a possible D gene (5 bases). The CDR3 sequence is 19 residues long. V was cut by 0 bases and J by 2 bases, with 23 bases left in between. In germline, CDR1 is MGHRA, CDR2 YSYEKL. CDR3 in DNA: TGCGCCAGCAGCCAAGACGCTTTAGGTTGGCAGGGAAGGGCCTACGAGCAGTACTTC. This translates into CASSQDALGWQGRAYEQYF.

This clone was seen only a few times. The chain combines TRBV4-3 with TRBJ1-1; possible D gene TRBD1, 6 bases. CDR1 is LGHNA and CDR2 is YSLEER in the germline V gene. This CDR3 contains 12 residues. The V end was cut by 4 bases, the J end by 7 bases, with 10 bases between. Here the CDR3 reads CASSLARGEAFF. In DNA form, the CDR3 reads TGCGCCAGCAGCCTAGCCAGGGGTGAAGCTTTCTTT.

The chain employs TRBV6-5 and TRBJ1-5; D is perhaps TRBD1 (6 bases). Germline-derived CDR1 and CDR2 are MNHEY and SVGAGI. The V end lost 2 bases, the J end lost 9 bases, and 11 bases lay between the germline ends. The CDR3 runs to 13 residues. CDR3 amino acids: CASSYTLGGPQHF. The CDR3 DNA reads TGTGCCAGCAGTTACACCTTAGGGGGGCCCCAGCATTTT.

The chain links TRBV4-1 to TRBJ2-1; D is undetermined. This CDR3 is built from 15 residues. V dropped 4 bases and J dropped 9 bases, with 19 bases sitting between them. Germline V gives CDR1 MGHRA, CDR2 YSYEKL. The CDR3 is CASSPPGHVSGEQFF. The CDR3 coding sequence is TGCGCCAGCAGCCCCCCCGGCCACGTCTCAGGTGAGCAGTTCTTC.

In DNA form, the CDR3 reads TGTGCCAGCAGCGCCGGGGGGGGAGAGACCCAGTACTTC. It is translated as CASSAGGGETQYF. The genes are TRBV9 and TRBJ2-5; 8 nucleotides match TRBD2. There are 13 residues in the CDR3. Per the germline V gene, CDR1 is SGDLS and CDR2 is YYNGEE. V lost 3 bases, J lost 4 bases, and 2 bases stayed unmatched. Full variable domain (missing parts from reference TRBV9 and TRBJ2-5): DSGVTQTPKHLITATGQRVTLRCSPRSGDLSVYWYQQSLDQGLQFLIQYYNGEERAKGNILERFSAQQFPDLHSELNLSSLELGDSALYFCASSAGGGETQYFGPGTRLLVL.

The chain recombines TRBV7-2 with TRBJ2-5, with D maybe TRBD2 (6 bases). V was trimmed by 6 bases and J by 5 bases, leaving 16 bases between them. Germline assignment: CDR1 SGHTA and CDR2 FQGNSA. This CDR3 has 14 residues. CDR3 DNA sequence: TGTGCCAGCAGTCCACAACCGGGGGTGGAGACCCAGTACTTC. It codes for CASSPQPGVETQYF.

The chain is built from TRBV11-2 and TRBJ2-7; tentative D call: TRBD1 (8 bases). The CDR3 is 15 residues long. Trimming removed 5 bases from V and 1 base from J, with 15 bases in between. Per the germline V gene, CDR1 is SGHAT and CDR2 is FQNNGV. CDR3 sequence reads: CASSLQGEGSYEQYF. The CDR3 DNA follows: TGTGCCAGCAGCCTACAGGGGGAGGGGTCCTACGAGCAGTACTTC.

The rearrangement joins TRBV27 to TRBJ1-2; D may be TRBD1 (6 bases). CDR1 is MNHEY, CDR2 SMNVEV, per germline (reference sequence). This CDR3 is 13 amino acids long. The germline V and J ends were trimmed by 5 bases and 7 bases, with 14 bases remaining between them. CDR3 sequence: CASSPRTVSGYTF. Written as DNA, the CDR3 is TGTGCCAGCAGTCCCCGGACAGTCTCTGGCTACACCTTC.

The chain combines TRBV5-1 with TRBJ1-1; 8 nucleotides line up with TRBD1. Trimming at V came to 4 bases and at J to 1 base, leaving 3 bases not matched to a gene. CDR3 size: 14 residues. The germline gives CDR1 SGHRS, CDR2 YFSETQ. The CDR3 is CASSPGTGNTEAFF. The CDR3 DNA sequence: TGCGCCAGCAGCCCGGGGACAGGGAACACTGAAGCTTTCTTT.

This clone was observed a handful of times. The genes are TRBV6-5 and TRBJ2-7, with a weak D call TRBD2 (7 bases). Germline loops: CDR1 MNHEY, CDR2 SVGAGI. This CDR3 spans 14 amino acids. Trimming took 5 bases from V and 0 from J, leaving 11 bases between them. The chain's CDR3 is CASSLGGHSYEQYF. The DNA of the CDR3 is TGTGCCAGCAGTCTCGGGGGGCACTCCTACGAGCAGTACTTC.

The chain has TRBV5-1 and TRBJ2-5; 7 positions match TRBD1. The CDR3 extends over 13 amino acids. Per germline, CDR1 SGHRS and CDR2 YFSETQ. Losses at the gene ends were 3 bases for V and 6 bases for J; bases not matched to a gene: 5. The CDR3 DNA reads TGCGCCAGCAGCTGGACAGGACAAAAGACCCAGTACTTC. This sequence encodes CASSWTGQKTQYF. The full variable domain, with the rest looked up from reference TRBV5-1 and TRBJ2-5, is KAGVTQTPRYLIKTRGQQVTLSCSPISGHRSVSWYQQTPGQGLQFLFEYFSETQRNKGNFPGRFSGRQFSNSRSEMNVSTLELGDSALYLCASSWTGQKTQYFGPGTRLLVL.